This TCR beta chain appears in the sequencing data of a study of blood T cell repertoires in COVID-19. Study-level information: Researchers got acute and convalescent COVID-19 samples from the United States, Italy and Spain.

The method was immunoSEQ multiplex PCR; TCRdb's version includes in-frame clones alone and lacks a portion of them. The sample has approximately 180,000 clones; around 76% are singletons. The ends were cut back, 5 bases at V and 5 bases at J, with 18 bases in the middle. The germline CDR1 and CDR2 sequences are SGHVS and FQNEAQ. The CDR3 runs 16 residues. What was sequenced was peripheral blood. This chain uses TRBV7-8 with TRBJ2-2, with a tentative D call TRBD1 (6 bases). The sequence was collected from a woman between 70 and 85 years old with acute or convalescent COVID-19. The CDR3 bases are TGTGCCAGCAGCCCGATGACAGGAGTCTCTACCGGGGAGCTGTTTTTT. Translating it yields CASSPMTGVSTGELFF.